This T cell receptor (beta chain) was recovered during a study of T cell clonotyping in hematopoietic cell transplantation. The CDR3 runs to 13 residues. V lost 4 bases and J lost 6, with 13 bases in between. Germline V gene sequence: CDR1 SGDLS, CDR2 YYNGEE. Profiling relied on immunoSEQ multiplex PCR, and the TCRdb table lists in-frame clones only, not all of them. The sample gives about 11,000 clones, 40% to 55% of which show up once; more than 8.5% is in the top ten. The origin of this receptor is a male patient aged 45-60 years who had an allogeneic stem cell transplant from an unrelated donor, so the T cells may come from the graft donor. Some clones in this sample may be carry-over from other donors' samples. The sequenced sample was PBMCs, obtained 30 days after allogeneic stem cell transplant. This sequence joins TRBV9 and TRBJ1-1; D ambiguous. CDR3 DNA: TGTGCCAGCAGCTTCGACCGGGGTTCTGAAGCTTTCTTT. It specifies CASSFDRGSEAFF.